Listed below are T cell receptor beta chains from one sample, sequenced in a study of CD8+CD57+ T cells in acquired aplastic anemia. MiXCR, applied by TCRdb to the reads, yields one record per CDR3 protein. The sample yields 400,000 to 450,000 distinct CDR3 sequences, 65% to 80% seen once. Sequences were obtained from sorted CD4+, CD8+, or CD8+CD57+ T cells (not recorded which) from PBMCs. These receptors were taken from a human donor in good health, serving as a control. Each CDR3 is given with its conserved first and last residue. A D gene is named only where the DNA matches it firmly. Some rows mark clone size as missing; the rest say once, few, many or name a class of expanded clone.

clone_size	v_call	j_call	d_call	cdr3_aa	cdr3_nt
-	TRBV11-3	TRBJ2-7	-	CASSRRTATDYEQYF	TGTGCCAGCAGCCGCCGGACGGCAACAGACTACGAGCAGTACTTC
-	TRBV5-8	TRBJ2-7	-	CASSLARTRDYEQYF	TGTGCCAGCAGCTTGGCCCGAACCCGGGACTACGAGCAGTACTTC
once	TRBV7-2	TRBJ2-5	-	CASSTLPSGLSTVF	TGTGCCAGCAGCACGCTACCCTCCGGACTATCCACGGTCTTC
many	TRBV4-3	TRBJ2-7	-	CASSQDYESYEQYF	TGCGCCAGCAGCCAAGACTACGAGTCCTACGAGCAGTACTTC
-	TRBV10-3	TRBJ2-7	TRBD1	CAIRGQGGSYEQYF	TGTGCCATCAGGGGACAGGGAGGGTCCTACGAGCAGTACTTC
-	TRBV7-2	TRBJ1-2	-	CASSPGWGGGGYTF	TGTGCCAGCAGTCCGGGCTGGGGAGGAGGTGGCTACACCTTC
once	TRBV7-9	TRBJ2-1	TRBD2	CASSPRTSETDNEQFF	TGTGCCAGCAGCCCCCGGACTAGCGAGACGGACAATGAGCAGTTCTTC
few	TRBV10-3	TRBJ2-7	-	CASSAGLAAYEQYF	TGTGCCAGCAGTGCGGGACTCGCCGCCTACGAGCAGTACTTC
-	TRBV9	TRBJ2-7	TRBD2	CASSRQLAGAEQYF	TGTGCCAGCAGCCGCCAACTAGCGGGGGCCGAGCAGTACTTC
-	TRBV14	TRBJ1-3	-	CASSQGGTRYQEIYF	TGTGCCAGCAGCCAAGGTGGGACACGGTACCAAGAGATATATTTT
many	TRBV3-1	TRBJ1-6	TRBD1	CASSPGQGARLRNSPLHF	TGTGCCAGCAGCCCCGGACAGGGGGCGCGATTGAGAAATTCACCCCTCCACTTT
few	TRBV20-1	TRBJ1-6	TRBD1	CSASGGPGSYNSPLHF	TGCAGTGCATCAGGGGGGCCAGGCTCCTATAATTCACCCCTCCACTTT
many	TRBV20-1	TRBJ2-7	-	CSARADHEQYF	TGCAGTGCTCGGGCCGACCACGAGCAGTACTTC
-	TRBV7-9	TRBJ2-1	TRBD2	CASRTRTSGEYNEQFF	TGTGCCAGCAGGACGCGGACTAGCGGGGAGTACAATGAGCAGTTCTTC
-	TRBV9	TRBJ2-7	TRBD2	CASSVARGDYSPQYF	TGTGCCAGCAGCGTGGCCCGGGGGGATTACTCACCCCAGTACTTC
-	TRBV19	TRBJ1-6	-	CASTLGLSGSPLHF	TGTGCCAGTACCCTTGGATTATCCGGTTCACCCCTCCACTTT